The rows below give T cell receptor beta chains drawn from one sample of a study of cytomegalovirus exposure and HLA in healthy donors. Here immunoSEQ multiplex PCR was the method, and the copy in TCRdb shows in-frame clones only, minus some. The sample holds around 120,000 clones; about 80% are singletons and the top ten take over 2%. Material: PBMCs. The receptors shown here come from a man between 25 and 39 years old in good health and CMV-seronegative. CDR3s leave out the opening cysteine and the closing phenylalanine or tryptophan. Each record gives: V gene, CDR3 protein.

v_gene: TRBV28; CDR3aa: ASSLKRRYGGYT
v_gene: TRBV19; CDR3aa: ASSSTRGPYGYT
v_gene: TRBV7-8; CDR3aa: ASSLALAGVEDTQY
v_gene: TRBV5-6; CDR3aa: ASGATDTQY
v_gene: TRBV21-1; CDR3aa: ASSNRGGERVNTEAF
v_gene: TRBV30; CDR3aa: AWSPGQGLGPGYT
v_gene: TRBV7-9; CDR3aa: ASSFGGRAGNTIY
v_gene: TRBV6-6; CDR3aa: ASSGQLETQY
v_gene: TRBV28; CDR3aa: ASSLPGQGFTEAF
v_gene: TRBV5-6; CDR3aa: ASSLVMGQNEKLF
v_gene: TRBV5-1; CDR3aa: ASSMDRDEKLF
v_gene: TRBV2; CDR3aa: ASSEGPPVNEQF
v_gene: TRBV19; CDR3aa: ASSTSSGTSYEQY
v_gene: TRBV19; CDR3aa: ASSMRPAGGYT
v_gene: TRBV9; CDR3aa: ASSVASGSYEQY
v_gene: TRBV5-4; CDR3aa: ASSPPTSGSTGQF
v_gene: TRBV20-1; CDR3aa: SVRVADTQY
v_gene: TRBV5-1; CDR3aa: ASSFLSGVQETQY
v_gene: TRBV5-1; CDR3aa: ASSPDISGNTIY
v_gene: TRBV19; CDR3aa: ASSIVPGLPGELF
v_gene: TRBV6-6; CDR3aa: ASRRLAGGLQETQY
v_gene: TRBV6-5; CDR3aa: ASRSAGGLYEQY
v_gene: TRBV27; CDR3aa: ASSLGGAMGENIQY
v_gene: TRBV29-1; CDR3aa: SVDGTTYGYT
v_gene: TRBV29-1; CDR3aa: SHPLPSVGELF
v_gene: TRBV5-4; CDR3aa: ASSFRDRGFSYT
v_gene: TRBV4-1; CDR3aa: ASSQDTRRGQETQY
v_gene: TRBV7-8; CDR3aa: ASSLVQGAFLAGVSNEQF
v_gene: TRBV28; CDR3aa: ASRLGQGASNQPQH
v_gene: TRBV29-1; CDR3aa: SVPPGQGVYGYT
v_gene: TRBV27; CDR3aa: ASRKPSGRAPYEQY
v_gene: TRBV10-2; CDR3aa: ASNKLAGGPGGAYNEQF
v_gene: TRBV2; CDR3aa: ASSELARETQY
v_gene: TRBV29-1; CDR3aa: SVPANYGYT
v_gene: TRBV6-1; CDR3aa: ASSEAQRAGGPLDNEQF
v_gene: TRBV19; CDR3aa: ASSIKRETYNEQF
v_gene: TRBV7-9; CDR3aa: ASSPRTGDEQY
v_gene: TRBV5-4; CDR3aa: ASSSSGTRAYEQY
v_gene: TRBV28; CDR3aa: ASTRQDPNYGYT
v_gene: TRBV10-1; CDR3aa: ASSGRTTGELF
v_gene: TRBV27; CDR3aa: ASRGDSYEQY
v_gene: TRBV15; CDR3aa: ATSTGGAQGTQY
v_gene: TRBV6-1; CDR3aa: ASSTQGATSFEQF
v_gene: TRBV18; CDR3aa: ASSPSDRGNQPQH
v_gene: TRBV6-1; CDR3aa: ASIGGGTEAF
v_gene: TRBV27; CDR3aa: ASSLAWGSQETQY
v_gene: TRBV7-3; CDR3aa: ASSSRPGNTIY
v_gene: TRBV4-2; CDR3aa: ASSQVGGSYTGELF